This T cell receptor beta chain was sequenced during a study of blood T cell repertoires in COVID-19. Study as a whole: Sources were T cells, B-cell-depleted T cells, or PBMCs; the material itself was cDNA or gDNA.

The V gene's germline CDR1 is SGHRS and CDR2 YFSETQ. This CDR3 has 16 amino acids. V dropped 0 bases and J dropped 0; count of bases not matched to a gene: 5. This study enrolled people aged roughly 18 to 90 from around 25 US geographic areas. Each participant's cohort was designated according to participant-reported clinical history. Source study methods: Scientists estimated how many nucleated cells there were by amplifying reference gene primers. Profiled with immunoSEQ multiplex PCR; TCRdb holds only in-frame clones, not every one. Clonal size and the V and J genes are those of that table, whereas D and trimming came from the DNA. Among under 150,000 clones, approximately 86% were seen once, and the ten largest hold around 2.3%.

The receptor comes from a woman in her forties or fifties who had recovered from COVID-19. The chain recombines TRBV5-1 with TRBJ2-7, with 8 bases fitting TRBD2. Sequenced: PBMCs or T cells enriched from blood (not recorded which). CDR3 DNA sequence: TGCGCCAGCAGCTTGGGGTTAGCGGGGACCTCCTACGAGCAGTACTTC. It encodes CASSLGLAGTSYEQYF.